The 29 T cell receptor beta chains presented below share a single source sample, sequenced in a study of T cell responses to AZD1222 COVID-19 vaccine (dated by TCRdb to the early 2020s). The library was produced with the immunoSEQ multiplex PCR assay. Held by TCRdb, this immuneACCESS table contains in-frame sequences only and omits some clones. Under half of the omission traces to an unresolved V gene where checked; the cause of the rest is unknown. The sample records about 200,000 clones, more than 85% of which are singletons. Nearly 3.5% of the sample is in the top ten clones. The sample's time point label is to be understood as: about 28 days (+/-7) after the second vaccine dose. Source: peripheral blood, taken 28 days after the second AZD1222 dose. The receptors stem from an adult who received the AZD1222 COVID-19 vaccine.

The J gene is TRBJ2-2, the V gene TRBV13; TRBD2 matches at 9 bases. V was clipped by 3 bases and J by 0 bases; unmatched bases: 2. Looked up from germline, CDR1 is PRHDT and CDR2 is FYEKMQ (reference sequence). This CDR3 has 16 amino acids. CDR3 in amino acids: CASSFLAGTNTGELFF. CDR3 coding DNA: TGTGCCAGCAGCTTCCTAGCGGGGACGAACACCGGGGAGCTGTTTTTT.

This chain uses TRBV21-1 with TRBJ2-2; TRBD1, the table's D call, was not compared with the DNA. TRBV21-1 is flagged as a pseudogene. The CDR3 is 16 residues long. CDR3 in amino acids: CASSKDQNPNTGELFF. In nucleotides, the CDR3 is TGTGCCAGCAGCAAAGATCAAAATCCGAACACCGGGGAGCTGTTTTTT.

This chain joins TRBV28 and TRBJ1-1, with D possibly being TRBD1 (5 bases). The CDR3 consists of 14 residues. Looked up from germline, CDR1 is MDHEN and CDR2 is SYDVKM. Trimming removed 2 bases from V and 0 bases from J, with 7 bases in between. The CDR3: CASSLDSLNTEAFF. The CDR3 DNA follows: TGTGCCAGCAGTTTAGACAGCCTGAACACTGAAGCTTTCTTT.

The chain links TRBV19 to TRBJ1-1, with 8 bases aligning to TRBD1. V was clipped by 6 bases and J by 4 bases; unmatched bases: 10. The CDR3 is made up of 15 amino acids. Germline V CDR1 and CDR2: LNHDA, SQIVND (reference sequence). CDR3 amino acids: CASRTRQGTFTEAFF. The CDR3 DNA reads TGTGCCAGTAGAACCCGACAGGGGACTTTCACTGAAGCTTTCTTT. The whole variable domain, filled in from reference TRBV19 and TRBJ1-1, reads DGGITQSPKYLFRKEGQNVTLSCEQNLNHDAMYWYRQDPGQGLRLIYYSQIVNDFQKGDIAEGYSVSREKKESFPLTVTSAQKNPTAFYLCASRTRQGTFTEAFFGQGTRLTVV.

This chain connects TRBV11-3 to TRBJ2-2, with no clear D. CDR1 and CDR2 (germline): SGHNT, YENEEA. This CDR3 region has 14 residues. V lost 3 bases and J lost 0, with 5 bases in between. For the CDR3, the DNA is TGTGCCAGCAGCTTTCTCGCGAACACCGGGGAGCTGTTTTTT. Its protein is CASSFLANTGELFF.

The chain recombines TRBV5-1 with TRBJ1-1, with a weak D call TRBD1 (5 bases). This CDR3 region has 14 residues. Germline-derived CDR1 and CDR2 are SGHRS and YFSETQ. V lost 1 base and J 6 bases, leaving 13 bases between the germline ends. CDR3 region: CASSLFQGIAEAFF. In DNA, the CDR3 is TGCGCCAGCAGCTTGTTTCAGGGTATAGCTGAAGCTTTCTTT.

This chain joins TRBV4-1 and TRBJ2-7; 11 bases line up with TRBD1. The CDR3 extends over 15 amino acids. The J segment lost 4 bases and the V segment lost 0 bases, leaving 2 bases of the junction unmatched. Germline V gene sequence: CDR1 MGHRA, CDR2 YSYEKL. In nucleotides, the CDR3 is TGCGCCAGCAGCCAAGAGGACAGGGGGCAATACGAGCAGTACTTC. The encoded protein is CASSQEDRGQYEQYF.

The J gene is TRBJ2-7, the V gene TRBV6-2 or TRBV6-3, with no clear D. The CDR3 sequence is 12 residues long. V lost 2 bases and J lost 5, with 7 bases in between. Looked up from germline, CDR1 is MNHEY and CDR2 is SVGEGT. CDR3 sequence: CASSYGFHEQYF. DNA for the CDR3: TGTGCCAGCAGTTACGGTTTCCACGAGCAGTACTTC.

This clone was recorded only once. This sequence joins TRBV7-8 and TRBJ2-1; D might be TRBD1 or TRBD2, each matching 5 bases. This CDR3 is 15 amino acids long. Germline V gives CDR1 SGHVS, CDR2 FQNEAQ. Trimming took 3 bases from V and 1 from J, leaving 10 bases between them. The CDR3 region has the DNA TGTGCCAGCAGCTTCACGGGGCCTTCCTACAATGAGCAGTTCTTC. As protein: CASSFTGPSYNEQFF.

This sequence joins TRBV9 and TRBJ1-2; TRBD1 might be the D (5 bases). Deletions cut 6 bases from V and 1 base from J, with 13 bases between. The CDR3 is made up of 14 amino acids. CDR1 is SGDLS and CDR2 is YYNGEE in the germline V gene. The CDR3 loop reads CASNRGPLNYGYTF. CDR3 DNA: TGTGCCAGCAACCGGGGACCGCTTAACTATGGCTACACCTTC.

The chain couples TRBV10-2 to TRBJ2-5; D is undetermined. CDR1 and CDR2 (germline): WSHSY, SAAADI. The ends were cut back, 6 bases at V and 9 bases at J, with 17 bases in the middle. The CDR3 loop spans 13 amino acids. CDR3 nucleotide sequence: TGCGCCAGCAGCGGTGCGACTGGAACCTCCCAGTACTTC. This codes for CASSGATGTSQYF.

The chain has TRBV19 and TRBJ2-1; 9 bases match TRBD2. The ends lost 4 bases at V and 4 bases at J; junction bases unmatched: 8. CDR1 is LNHDA, CDR2 SQIVND, per germline (reference sequence). The CDR3 has 16 amino acids. CDR3 protein: CASSSRLAAQYNEQFF. DNA for the CDR3: TGTGCCAGTAGTAGCCGACTAGCGGCCCAATACAATGAGCAGTTCTTC.

The chain recombines TRBV11-3 with TRBJ1-2, with 11 nucleotides matching TRBD1. CDR1 SGHNT and CDR2 YENEEA come from the germline V gene. The CDR3 loop spans 17 amino acids. With 3 bases clipped from V and 2 bases from J, the junction kept 8 bases outside the gene matches. The DNA of the CDR3 is TGTGCCAGCAGCTTGGGACAGGGGGTACCCTTAAACTATGGCTACACCTTC. Translated: CASSLGQGVPLNYGYTF.

This chain links TRBV4-3 with TRBJ2-3; 9 bases match TRBD2. This CDR3 contains 15 residues. V trimming: 1 base; J trimming: 1 base; junction bases outside the gene matches: 0. Germline-derived CDR1 and CDR2 are LGHNA and YSLEER. The CDR3 spells CASSQGLAGTDTQYF. The CDR3 coding sequence is TGCGCCAGCAGCCAAGGACTAGCGGGCACAGATACGCAGTATTTT.

The chain is built from TRBV7-9 and TRBJ2-3, with 11 bases fitting TRBD2. In germline, CDR1 is SEHNR, CDR2 FQNEAQ (reference sequence). This CDR3 is 16 amino acids long. V was pared by 5 bases and J by 1 base, with 5 bases of the junction left unmatched. In DNA, the CDR3 is TGTGCCAGCAGCCTCCGTAGCGGGAGGGGCACAGATACGCAGTATTTT. Residues: CASSLRSGRGTDTQYF.

The DNA for the CDR3 is TGTGCCAGCAGTTTTCGCCAAGAAGCTTTCTTT. Amino acid sequence: CASSFRQEAFF. This chain links TRBV28 with TRBJ1-1; D is unresolved. V was clipped by 3 bases and J by 8 bases, with 7 bases between them. The CDR3 consists of 11 residues. Germline-derived CDR1 and CDR2 are MDHEN and SYDVKM. The whole variable domain, remainder taken from reference TRBV28 and TRBJ1-1, is DVKVTQSSRYLVKRTGEKVFLECVQDMDHENMFWYRQDPGLGLRLIYFSYDVKMKEKGDIPEGYSVSREKKERFSLILESASTNQTSMYLCASSFRQEAFFGQGTRLTVV.

The table lists this clone with a count of one. The genes are TRBV28 and TRBJ1-2, with a possible D match to TRBD1 (6 bases). The CDR3 has 14 residues. Germline V lookup: CDR1 MDHEN, CDR2 SYDVKM. Trimming removed 7 bases from V and 5 bases from J, with 17 bases in between. The CDR3: CASNFGGARYGYTF. The DNA for the CDR3 is TGTGCCAGCAACTTTGGGGGGGCGAGGTATGGCTACACCTTC.

This chain links TRBV5-8 with TRBJ2-1; possible D gene TRBD2, 6 bases. The V end was cut by 2 bases, the J end by 5 bases, with 11 bases between. From germline, CDR1 is SGHTS and CDR2 YDEGEE. The length of the CDR3 is 14 residues. The CDR3 DNA sequence: TGTGCCAGCAGCTTCTGGGGGGACCACAATGAGCAGTTCTTC. Its translation is CASSFWGDHNEQFF.

The chain is built from TRBV11-2 and TRBJ1-1; TRBD1 agrees at 8 bases. Per the germline V gene, CDR1 is SGHAT and CDR2 is FQNNGV. The CDR3 sequence is 13 residues long. The junction had 4 bases not matched to a gene; V was cut back by 4 bases and J by 6 bases. CDR3 amino acids: CASSWTGPPEAFF. CDR3 coding DNA: TGTGCCAGCAGCTGGACAGGGCCCCCTGAAGCTTTCTTT. Supplemented by reference TRBV11-2 and TRBJ1-1, the full variable domain reads EAGVAQSPRYKIIEKRQSVAFWCNPISGHATLYWYQQILGQGPKLLIQFQNNGVVDDSQLPKDRFSAERLKGVDSTLKIQPAKLEDSAVYLCASSWTGPPEAFFGQGTRLTVV.

The genes are TRBV19 and TRBJ2-2, with 11 nucleotides matching TRBD2. Germline V gene sequence: CDR1 LNHDA, CDR2 SQIVND (reference sequence). CDR3 length equals 16 residues. The V and J ends lost 6 bases and 3 bases, in that order; junction bases with no gene match: 6. The CDR3 DNA follows: TGTGCCAGTAGACTTGGGACTAGCGGCTACACCGGGGAGCTGTTTTTT. Translation: CASRLGTSGYTGELFF. The complete variable domain, with remaining parts taken from reference TRBV19 and TRBJ2-2, reads DGGITQSPKYLFRKEGQNVTLSCEQNLNHDAMYWYRQDPGQGLRLIYYSQIVNDFQKGDIAEGYSVSREKKESFPLTVTSAQKNPTAFYLCASRLGTSGYTGELFFGEGSRLTVL.

The count of this clone is one. The rearrangement uses TRBV5-1 and TRBJ2-7, with 7 bases lining up with TRBD2. Germline V gene sequence: CDR1 SGHRS, CDR2 YFSETQ. This CDR3 has 15 amino acids. J was trimmed by 1 base and V by 0 bases; bases with no gene match: 4. CDR3 nucleotides: TGCGCCAGCAGCTTGGGACTAGCATTATCCTACGAGCAGTACTTC. Translated: CASSLGLALSYEQYF.

The chain links TRBV5-1 to TRBJ2-7; 8 positions match TRBD2. Germline V gene sequence: CDR1 SGHRS, CDR2 YFSETQ. The CDR3 consists of 14 residues. V was pared by 5 bases and J by 5 bases, with 9 bases of the junction left unmatched. Written as DNA, the CDR3 is TGCGCCAGCAGATCGGGGCTAGCGGGCCACGAGCAGTACTTC. Translating it yields CASRSGLAGHEQYF.

This clone occurred a few times. The chain carries TRBV9 and TRBJ1-2; D is unresolved. This CDR3 is built from 14 residues. Trimming removed 2 bases at V and 3 bases at J, with 11 bases between. Germline lookup yields CDR1 SGDLS and CDR2 YYNGEE. CDR3 bases: TGTGCCAGCAGCGTGGACCCGAGGGACTATGGCTACACCTTC. It encodes CASSVDPRDYGYTF.

This chain links TRBV14 with TRBJ1-1, with D unclear. The V end was cut by 1 base, the J end by 5 bases, with 17 bases between. In germline, CDR1 is SGHDN, CDR2 FVKESK. The CDR3 has 16 amino acids. The CDR3 bases are TGTGCCAGCAGCCAAGGAACACCGGGTAGAGGGACTGAAGCTTTCTTT. The encoded protein is CASSQGTPGRGTEAFF.

Only a few counts were recorded for this clone. The chain recombines TRBV11-3 with TRBJ1-1, with D possibly TRBD1 on 5 matching bases. CDR3 length equals 14 residues. Trimming pared 8 bases from V and 4 bases from J, leaving 17 bases between. Germline V gives CDR1 SGHNT, CDR2 YENEEA. CDR3 sequence reads: CASSGRAYSTEAFF. The CDR3 DNA is TGTGCCAGCTCGGGACGAGCCTACTCCACTGAAGCTTTCTTT.

The CDR3 reads CASSQDGGDQETQYF. CDR3 bases: TGTGCCAGCAGCCAAGATGGGGGGGACCAAGAGACCCAGTACTTC. The V and J genes are TRBV4-2 and TRBJ2-5; 7 bases align to TRBD2. Unmatched junction bases numbered 1, after V lost 0 bases and J lost 0 bases. Germline V CDR1 and CDR2: LGHNA, YNFKEQ. The CDR3 consists of 15 residues.

The gene calls are TRBV6-5 and TRBJ1-5; D is uncertain. Germline V CDR1 and CDR2: MNHEY, SVGAGI. The CDR3 runs to 11 residues. Trimming shortened V by 2 bases and J by 11 bases, and 7 bases separated the two germline ends. In DNA form, the CDR3 reads TGTGCCAGCAGTTACGATGGCACCCAGCATTTT. Residues: CASSYDGTQHF.

The V and J genes are TRBV7-2 and TRBJ1-2; maybe TRBD1 (5 bases). The V and J ends lost 6 bases and 8 bases respectively, with 16 bases between them. The CDR3 covers 13 residues. The germline V gene encodes CDR1 SGHTA and CDR2 FQGNSA. The DNA for the CDR3 is TGTGCCAGCAGTTATAGACAGAATCGGGGCTACACCTTC. This sequence encodes CASSYRQNRGYTF.

CDR3 protein: CASSERAMHTEAFF. CDR3 sequence (DNA): TGTGCCAGCAGTGAACGGGCCATGCACACTGAAGCTTTCTTT. The chain uses TRBV6-1 and TRBJ1-1; no reliable D call. The CDR3 has 14 amino acids. Germline CDR1 is MNHNS and CDR2 is SASEGT. The V gene lost 2 bases and the J gene lost 3 bases, with 10 bases spanning the gap.